Listed here are 13 T cell receptor beta chains from one sample, sequenced in a study of T cells in Graves' hyperthyroidism and ophthalmopathy. RNA transcripts yielded amplified TCR beta CDR3 regions. The HTBI set primed first-round TCR CDR3 RT-PCR. TCRdb redid the calling of the multiplex PCR reads with MiXCR, one entry per CDR3 protein. The profile covers about 520,000 distinct CDR3 sequences, with less than 25% appearing a single time and 10% to 12% taken by the ten largest. Sequenced sample: blood. The receptors derive from a woman in her twenties or thirties with Graves' ophthalmopathy.

This clonotype was found many times. The chain links TRBV7-3 to TRBJ1-2; 8 bases map to TRBD1. V lost 5 bases, J lost 4 bases, and 3 bases stayed unmatched. This CDR3 is built from 13 residues. From germline, CDR1 is SGHTA and CDR2 FQGTGA. The chain's CDR3 is CASSIGTGYGYTF. DNA for the CDR3: TGTGCCAGCAGCATAGGGACAGGCTATGGCTACACCTTC.

In its sample, this clonotype was seen many times. V is TRBV27 and J is TRBJ1-5, with D possibly being TRBD1 (5 bases). The germline V and J ends were trimmed by 2 bases and 5 bases, with 13 bases remaining between them. This CDR3 spans 15 amino acids. The germline CDR1 and CDR2 sequences are MNHEY and SMNVEV (reference sequence). The CDR3 region is CASSLQDGTDQPQHF. CDR3 sequence (DNA): TGTGCCAGCAGTTTACAGGACGGGACCGATCAGCCCCAGCATTTT.

This clonotype was seen only a few times. The chain links TRBV7-2 to TRBJ2-7; tentative D call: TRBD1 (7 bases). The CDR3 is 13 residues long. The V gene lost 7 bases and the J gene lost 6 bases, with 16 bases spanning the gap. The germline CDR1 and CDR2 sequences are SGHTA and FQGNSA. As DNA, the CDR3 is TGTGCCAGCATTGGAGGGGGCGTTGGCGAGCAGTACTTC. Translated: CASIGGGVGEQYF.

The chain links TRBV11-2 to TRBJ1-1; 8 bases agree with TRBD1. CDR1 and CDR2 (germline): SGHAT, FQNNGV. Unmatched junction bases numbered 6, after V lost 5 bases and J lost 7 bases. This CDR3 region has 13 residues. Here the CDR3 reads CASSRGQVIEAFF. The CDR3 nucleotides are TGTGCCAGCAGCCGGGGACAGGTGATTGAAGCTTTCTTT.

The CDR3 loop reads CASTVGGLNTGELFF. DNA for the CDR3: TGTGCCAGCACGGTCGGCGGATTGAACACCGGGGAGCTGTTTTTT. The rearrangement joins TRBV27 to TRBJ2-2, with D unresolved. Between the trimmed V and J ends, which lost 7 bases and 1 base, there was a span of 13 bases. The length of the CDR3 is 15 residues. Germline assignment: CDR1 MNHEY and CDR2 SMNVEV (reference sequence).

This clonotype has a count of ten or more. The chain is built from TRBV2 and TRBJ1-2; unclear D gene. CDR3 length: 13 amino acids. Deletions cut 4 bases from V and 2 bases from J, with 8 bases between. Germline V gene lookup returns CDR1 SNHLY and CDR2 FYNNEI. The CDR3 reads CASSGGENYGYTF. In nucleotides, the CDR3 is TGTGCCAGCAGTGGCGGTGAGAACTATGGCTACACCTTC.

The rearrangement links TRBV10-3 to TRBJ2-5, with D tentatively TRBD2 (7 bases). CDR3 length: 17 residues. Germline V lookup: CDR1 ENHRY, CDR2 SYGVKD. Trimming removed 10 bases from V and 5 bases from J, with 29 bases in between. The CDR3: CATAGAGVGGQEETQYF. DNA of the CDR3: TGTGCCACAGCGGGCGCGGGGGTGGGGGGCCAGGAGGAGACCCAGTACTTC.

The chain employs TRBV19 and TRBJ1-1; the D is unclear. The CDR3 has 12 residues. CDR1 LNHDA and CDR2 SQIVND come from the germline V gene (reference sequence). V lost 3 bases and J 4 bases, leaving 6 bases between the germline ends. CDR3 sequence reads: CASSIVSTEAFF. CDR3 nucleotide sequence: TGTGCCAGTAGTATTGTCTCCACTGAAGCTTTCTTT.

The table lists this clonotype with many counts. The CDR3 nucleotides read TGCAGCGTTGAGGCTTGGGGGACAGGGTGGGAGACCCAGTACTTC. Encoded protein: CSVEAWGTGWETQYF. The genes are TRBV29-1 and TRBJ2-5; 9 bases are shared with TRBD1. Germline V gene sequence: CDR1 SQVTM, CDR2 ANQGSEA. The V gene end was trimmed by 3 bases and the J gene end by 5 bases; junction bases not matched to a gene: 10. This CDR3 comprises 15 residues.

V gene TRBV20-1 combines with J gene TRBJ2-5, with 10 bases aligning to TRBD2. The germline gives CDR1 DFQATT, CDR2 SNEGSKA (reference sequence). Trimming took 6 bases from V and 5 from J; bases not matched to a gene: 15. The CDR3 extends over 16 amino acids. The CDR3 sequence is CSAPKASGSSKETQYF. DNA of the CDR3: TGCAGTGCCCCGAAGGCTAGCGGGAGTTCCAAGGAGACCCAGTACTTC.

The chain combines TRBV6-1 with TRBJ1-2; D remains ambiguous. Germline CDR1 is MNHNS and CDR2 is SASEGT. Trimming took off 0 bases at V and 5 bases at J, with 10 bases between the two ends. The CDR3 is 14 residues long. DNA for the CDR3: TGTGCCAGCAGTGAAGCTGACGAGGTGTATGGCTACACCTTC. Translated: CASSEADEVYGYTF.

This clonotype was detected a few times. The gene calls are TRBV5-5 and TRBJ1-6, with D unresolved. Germline V gene sequence: CDR1 SGHKS, CDR2 YYEKEE (reference sequence). Trimming took 0 bases from V and 9 from J, leaving 13 bases between them. The CDR3 extends over 15 amino acids. The CDR3 region is CASSLGRAGGSPLHF. DNA of the CDR3: TGTGCCAGCAGCTTGGGACGGGCCGGCGGTTCACCCCTCCACTTT.

This clonotype has at least ten counts. The chain is built from TRBV4-1 and TRBJ1-2; no clear D. V lost 1 base and J 2 bases, leaving 14 bases between the germline ends. Germline CDR1 MGHRA, CDR2 YSYEKL. This CDR3 contains 16 residues. The CDR3 spells CASSQVLGGRNYGYTF. In DNA form, the CDR3 reads TGCGCCAGCAGCCAAGTTTTGGGAGGGAGAAACTATGGCTACACCTTC.